This passage covers 3 T cell receptor beta chains from one sample sequenced in a study of cytomegalovirus exposure and HLA in healthy donors. Primers included in the PCR were 60 Vbeta and 13 Jbeta primers. Assay used: immunoSEQ multiplex PCR; TCRdb lists only in-frame clones, some missing. This sample has 110,000 or so clones, with 77% found just once. Sequencing input: PBMCs. These receptors were taken from a man aged 40-55 years in good health and CMV-seropositive.

The chain couples TRBV7-2 to TRBJ2-7; tentatively, D is TRBD1 (6 bases). The CDR3 extends over 14 amino acids. V was trimmed by 5 bases and J by 3 bases, leaving 14 bases between them. Looked up from germline, CDR1 is SGHTA and CDR2 is FQGNSA. The CDR3 is CASSPATGLYEQYF. CDR3 DNA sequence: TGTGCCAGCAGCCCGGCGACAGGCCTCTACGAGCAGTACTTC.

J is TRBJ2-6 and V is TRBV5-3, with 8 positions matching TRBD1. TRBV5-3 is reported as an ORF; its role is uncertain. The trim removed 7 bases at V and 0 bases at J, leaving 21 bases unmatched. The CDR3 is made up of 21 amino acids. The CDR3: CARAPRVAPGQVVSGANVLTF. CDR3 coding DNA: TGTGCCAGAGCGCCTCGAGTCGCTCCGGGACAGGTGGTCTCTGGGGCCAACGTCCTGACTTTC.

The V call is TRBV7-3, the J call TRBJ2-3; no reliable D call. Germline assignment: CDR1 SGHTA and CDR2 FQGTGA. The CDR3 extends over 15 amino acids. V lost 3 bases, J lost 0 bases, and 10 bases lay in between. CDR3 bases: TGTGCCAGCAGCTTGCGGCTTGCTAGCACAGATACGCAGTATTTT. Translated, it gives CASSLRLASTDTQYF.